A single sample gave rise to the 24 T cell receptor beta chains below, sequenced in a study of shared clonotypes between healthy human individuals. Naive CD8 cells lacked CD45RO, underwent positive selection for CCR7 and left out terminally differentiated effector memory CD45RA+ cells. The method was immunoSEQ multiplex PCR; TCRdb's version includes in-frame clones alone and lacks a portion of them. The table lists some 2.1 million clones, 90% to 95% of them singletons. What was sequenced was naive CD8+ T cells from PBMCs. Receptor source: a man in his late teens or twenties in good health. Some clones in this sample may be carry-over from other donors' samples.

The V and J genes are TRBV28 and TRBJ1-5; TRBD1 matches 9 bases. Germline lookup yields CDR1 MDHEN and CDR2 SYDVKM. V lost 4 bases to trimming and J lost 7 bases; unmatched junction nucleotides: 11. This CDR3 is 16 amino acids long. The CDR3 DNA sequence: TGTGCCAGCAGTTCTCTGGACAGGGGAACGGGGCAGCCCCAGCATTTT. It specifies CASSSLDRGTGQPQHF.

The V and J genes are TRBV30 and TRBJ1-1; D remains unclear. V was cut by 0 bases and J by 3 bases, with 8 bases left in between. The CDR3 has 13 amino acids. Germline lookup yields CDR1 GTSNPN and CDR2 SVGIG (reference sequence). CDR3 sequence (DNA): TGTGCCTGGAGTGTACTTTCTGACACTGAAGCTTTCTTT. Its translation is CAWSVLSDTEAFF.

In this sample, this clone turned up once. V is TRBV7-2 and J is TRBJ1-4; the D is unclear. The CDR3 is made up of 14 amino acids. Per germline, CDR1 SGHTA and CDR2 FQGNSA. The V end was cut by 4 bases, the J end by 11 bases, with 17 bases between. Here the CDR3 DNA reads TGTGCCAGCAGCTCCTTGGGCGGGGTACCGAAACTGTTTTTT. This translates into CASSSLGGVPKLFF.

The chain is built from TRBV7-9 and TRBJ2-1, with D possibly being TRBD1 or TRBD2 (5 bases each). The V end was cut by 6 bases, the J end by 6 bases, with 27 bases between. The CDR3 consists of 18 residues. Germline CDR1 is SEHNR and CDR2 is FQNEAQ (reference sequence). The CDR3, as DNA: TGTGCCAGCAGAAGAGGCGGTTTTTCTGGGGGAGAGGTCAATGAGCAGTTCTTC. Amino acid sequence: CASRRGGFSGGEVNEQFF.

The rearrangement uses TRBV5-1 and TRBJ1-1; a possible D gene is TRBD1 (6 bases). The CDR3 length is 17 residues. The germline V and J ends were trimmed by 2 bases and 5 bases, with 22 bases remaining between them. Germline CDR1 and CDR2: SGHRS and YFSETQ. The CDR3 region has the DNA TGCGCCAGCAGCTTTAGGGGGTCGCGCGGCCAGCTAACTGAAGCTTTCTTT. Protein: CASSFRGSRGQLTEAFF.

The chain couples TRBV6-1 to TRBJ1-4; 7 bases are a match to TRBD1. Germline V gene sequence: CDR1 MNHNS, CDR2 SASEGT. The CDR3 extends over 14 amino acids. V was clipped by 1 base and J by 7 bases; unmatched bases: 3. The CDR3 nucleotides are TGTGCCAGCAGTGAAGGACAGGGTTTTGAAAAACTGTTTTTT. Translating it yields CASSEGQGFEKLFF.

The CDR3 region is CASSQSGRDTQYF. CDR3 sequence (DNA): TGTGCCAGCAGCCAATCGGGCAGAGATACGCAGTATTTT. V and J are TRBV16 and TRBJ2-3; D call uncertain. The CDR3 sequence is 13 residues long. The V end lost 0 bases, the J end lost 5 bases, and 6 bases lay between the germline ends. Germline V CDR1 and CDR2: KGHSY, FQNENV.

The V gene is TRBV11-2, the J gene TRBJ1-2; D unclear. The CDR3 is made up of 13 amino acids. CDR1 is SGHAT, CDR2 FQNNGV, per germline. V shed 1 base and J shed 4 bases, with 7 bases lying between them. CDR3 protein: CASSLGVSYGYTF. The CDR3 coding sequence is TGTGCCAGCAGCTTAGGAGTTTCCTATGGCTACACCTTC.

This clone has just a few counts. The CDR3 loop reads CASKTGMGYGYTF. The CDR3 region has the DNA TGTGCCAGTAAAACAGGGATGGGGTATGGCTACACCTTC. The V and J genes are TRBV6-5 and TRBJ1-2, with D maybe TRBD1 (6 bases). Trimming pared 9 bases from V and 5 bases from J, leaving 16 bases between. Germline V CDR1 and CDR2: MNHEY, SVGAGI. CDR3 length: 13 amino acids.

This chain connects TRBV6-5 to TRBJ1-2; D is undetermined. Between the trimmed V and J ends, which lost 0 bases and 6 bases, there was a span of 17 bases. CDR1 is MNHEY, CDR2 SVGAGI, per germline. This CDR3 contains 16 residues. Here the CDR3 DNA reads TGTGCCAGCAGTTACTCGATTTCCGGGCGGCTCCATGGCTACACCTTC. It yields the protein CASSYSISGRLHGYTF.

This chain uses TRBV5-6 with TRBJ2-1; D gene ambiguous. CDR1 and CDR2 (germline): SGHDT, YYEEEE. This CDR3 region has 14 residues. Trimming removed 2 bases from V and 8 bases from J, with 14 bases in between. The CDR3 region has the DNA TGTGCCAGCAGCTTCCTGCGGAACCGGGATGAGCAGTTCTTC. This codes for CASSFLRNRDEQFF.

This chain links TRBV29-1 with TRBJ1-2; perhaps TRBD1 as D (6 bases). The CDR3 has 13 residues. The V and J ends lost 7 bases and 3 bases respectively, with 15 bases between them. Germline CDR1 and CDR2: SQVTM and ANQGSEA. In DNA, the CDR3 is TGCAGCGGACGGACAGACACGGACTATGGCTACACCTTC. Amino acids: CSGRTDTDYGYTF.

V usage is TRBV10-1 and J usage is TRBJ1-1; D is unresolved. V lost 0 bases to trimming and J lost 11 bases, with 10 bases between them. This CDR3 is 12 amino acids long. Germline V gene lookup returns CDR1 WNHNN and CDR2 SYGVQD (reference sequence). The CDR3 nucleotides are TGCGCCAGCAGTGAGTCATCGGGTATGGCTTTCTTT. This sequence encodes CASSESSGMAFF.

The chain couples TRBV29-1 to TRBJ1-3; D is perhaps TRBD1 (5 bases). V shed 2 bases and J shed 6 bases, with 20 bases lying between them. The CDR3 is 16 residues long. Germline-derived CDR1 and CDR2 are SQVTM and ANQGSEA. The CDR3 reads CSVEKYAGASLNTIYF. The CDR3 nucleotides are TGCAGCGTTGAAAAGTACGCCGGGGCCTCGCTAAACACCATATATTTT.

CDR3 bases: TGCGCCAGCAGCTTGGGTAGCGGGATCGGGGGCTACGAGCAGTACTTC. Translation gives CASSLGSGIGGYEQYF. This sequence joins TRBV5-1 and TRBJ2-7; 8 bases are a match to TRBD2. V trimming: 0 bases; J trimming: 3 bases; junction bases outside the gene matches: 8. The CDR3 covers 16 residues. CDR1 is SGHRS and CDR2 is YFSETQ in the germline V gene.

The V call is TRBV23-1, the J call TRBJ1-5; 8 positions agree with TRBD1. TRBV23-1 is classed as an ORF, of uncertain function. The CDR3 is made up of 22 amino acids. V dropped 11 bases and J dropped 1; count of bases not matched to a gene: 31. CDR3 loop: CASSGSLRGQDPRRGSNQPQHF. The CDR3 DNA follows: TGCGCCTCTTCGGGGTCGTTGAGGGGACAGGACCCCCGGAGGGGCAGCAATCAGCCCCAGCATTTT.

The rearrangement links TRBV2 to TRBJ1-3; a possible D gene is TRBD1 (5 bases). Trimming pared 3 bases from V and 4 bases from J, leaving 19 bases between. CDR3 length: 17 residues. Germline V gives CDR1 SNHLY, CDR2 FYNNEI. In DNA form, the CDR3 reads TGTGCCAGCAGTGACGGGTCGGGAGGGGCGGAAGGAAACACCATATATTTT. Amino acids: CASSDGSGGAEGNTIYF.

The chain employs TRBV27 and TRBJ2-7; D may be TRBD2 (6 bases). Germline loops: CDR1 MNHEY, CDR2 SMNVEV (reference sequence). The germline V and J ends were trimmed by 2 bases and 7 bases, with 18 bases remaining between them. The CDR3 is 15 amino acids. CDR3 region: CASSLAAGSLVEQYF. The CDR3 coding sequence is TGTGCCAGCAGTTTAGCGGCGGGGTCCTTGGTGGAGCAGTACTTC.

Comment on this clone: This specimen includes other DNA sequences encoding the same CDR3. The rearrangement links TRBV27 to TRBJ2-7; a possible D gene is TRBD2 (5 bases). Germline V gene lookup returns CDR1 MNHEY and CDR2 SMNVEV (reference sequence). This CDR3 contains 14 residues. Trimming shortened V by 3 bases and J by 1 base, and 10 bases separated the two germline ends. CDR3 residues: CASSFAGGSYEQYF. The DNA for the CDR3 is TGTGCCAGCAGTTTTGCGGGCGGATCCTACGAGCAGTACTTC.

The gene calls are TRBV27 and TRBJ2-3, with TRBD2 matching 10 bases. CDR1 and CDR2 (germline): MNHEY, SMNVEV (reference sequence). The CDR3 sequence is 23 residues long. V dropped 2 bases and J dropped 0; count of bases not matched to a gene: 23. CDR3 residues: CASSLLWLAGAPHTPTSTDTQYF. The CDR3 nucleotides read TGTGCCAGCAGTTTACTCTGGCTAGCGGGAGCCCCTCACACCCCCACTAGCACAGATACGCAGTATTTT.

The chain recombines TRBV15 with TRBJ2-2; 9 nucleotides match TRBD2. Germline V gene sequence: CDR1 LNHNV, CDR2 YYDKDF (reference sequence). The trim removed 3 bases at V and 2 bases at J, leaving 4 bases unmatched. The CDR3 contains 16 residues. The CDR3 nucleotides read TGTGCCACCAGCAGCCCCGGGACTAGCAACACCGGGGAGCTGTTTTTT. It codes for CATSSPGTSNTGELFF.

The chain combines TRBV28 with TRBJ2-1, with 10 nucleotides matching TRBD2. This CDR3 is 15 amino acids long. Per germline, CDR1 MDHEN and CDR2 SYDVKM. The junction had 8 bases not matched to a gene; V was cut back by 5 bases and J by 7 bases. This CDR3 is CASSPSGRARNEQFF. The CDR3 bases are TGTGCCAGCAGTCCAAGCGGGAGGGCCCGGAATGAGCAGTTCTTC.

The chain recombines TRBV13 with TRBJ2-7; the D is unclear. V lost 0 bases, J lost 5 bases, and 11 bases lay in between. Germline V gives CDR1 PRHDT, CDR2 FYEKMQ (reference sequence). The CDR3 has 14 amino acids. CDR3 loop: CASSLGLVLHEQYF. CDR3 DNA sequence: TGTGCCAGCAGCTTAGGCTTGGTACTCCACGAGCAGTACTTC. Full variable domain (rest looked up from reference TRBV13 and TRBJ2-7): AAGVIQSPRHLIKEKRETATLKCYPIPRHDTVYWYQQGPGQDPQFLISFYEKMQSDKGSIPDRFSAQQFSDYHSELNMSSLELGDSALYFCASSLGLVLHEQYFGPGTRLTVT.

Details on this clone: The same CDR3 can be traced to other DNA sequences in this sample. The chain employs TRBV19 and TRBJ1-1, with 7 bases fitting TRBD1. J was trimmed by 0 bases and V by 5 bases; bases with no gene match: 6. Germline CDR1 reads LNHDA; CDR2 reads SQIVND (reference sequence). The CDR3 sequence is 15 residues long. CDR3 amino acids: CASSATTGLNTEAFF. In DNA, the CDR3 is TGTGCCAGTAGTGCAACGACAGGGTTGAACACTGAAGCTTTCTTT.